The 19 T cell receptor beta chains reported below all come from one sample, sequenced in a study of human T cells and chemical hapten exposure. One entry per CDR3 protein, called by TCRdb with MiXCR from the RACE reads. The table has tens of thousands of distinct CDR3 sequences, over 8% seen once; the top ten hold 2.5% to 3%. The time point: healthy volunteer bleed at 2 weeks. Unfractionated whole blood was the source of the extracted total RNA. The sample consisted of whole blood. These receptors were obtained from a female donor in good health. Some clones in this sample may be carry-over from other donors' samples.

This clonotype was counted at least ten times. V and J are TRBV10-3 and TRBJ2-3, with D maybe TRBD2 (5 bases). CDR3 length: 15 amino acids. Deletions cut 8 bases from V and 5 bases from J, with 20 bases between. Germline values: CDR1 ENHRY, CDR2 SYGVKD. The CDR3 DNA sequence: TGTGCCATCGCCGCAGGACTGGGAATCGGAGATACGCAGTATTTT. This translates into CAIAAGLGIGDTQYF.

V gene TRBV28 combines with J gene TRBJ2-7, with 10 positions matching TRBD2. With 4 bases clipped from V and 3 bases from J, the junction kept 3 bases outside the gene matches. The germline V gene has CDR1 MDHEN and CDR2 SYDVKM. CDR3 length equals 14 residues. The CDR3 nucleotides read TGTGCCAGCAGTTCGCTAGCGGGAGTCTACGAGCAGTACTTC. Amino acid sequence: CASSSLAGVYEQYF.

This clonotype was counted many times. The chain joins TRBV6-5 to TRBJ2-5; no definite D call. Trimming removed 0 bases from V and 4 bases from J, with 9 bases in between. Germline CDR1 reads MNHEY; CDR2 reads SVGAGI. This CDR3 is built from 14 residues. The chain's CDR3 is CASSYSTVGETQYF. As DNA, the CDR3 is TGTGCCAGCAGTTACTCGACCGTCGGAGAGACCCAGTACTTC.

The chain links TRBV5-1 to TRBJ2-7; 8 bases are shared with TRBD1. The CDR3 is 14 residues long. CDR1 SGHRS and CDR2 YFSETQ come from the germline V gene. With V trimmed by 1 base and J by 5 bases, 5 bases remained unmatched. CDR3 region: CASSLWTGNDEQYF. The DNA for the CDR3 is TGCGCCAGCAGCTTGTGGACAGGGAACGACGAGCAGTACTTC.

This clonotype occurred many times. V usage is TRBV10-2 and J usage is TRBJ1-1, with a weak D call TRBD1 (6 bases). V was trimmed by 8 bases and J by 0 bases, leaving 13 bases between them. Germline V lookup: CDR1 WSHSY, CDR2 SAAADI. The CDR3 consists of 14 residues. The CDR3 sequence: CASPPDRMNTEAFF. Written as DNA, the CDR3 is TGCGCCAGCCCTCCCGACAGGATGAACACTGAAGCTTTCTTT.

There are a few counts of this clonotype. DNA for the CDR3: TGTGCCAGCAGTTCCCAGACAGGGGCGATCACTGAAGCTTTCTTT. Encoded protein: CASSSQTGAITEAFF. V and J are TRBV27 and TRBJ1-1, with 8 bases identical to TRBD1. Unmatched junction bases numbered 8, after V lost 4 bases and J lost 4 bases. This CDR3 is 15 amino acids long. Germline assignment: CDR1 MNHEY and CDR2 SMNVEV (reference sequence).

The chain uses TRBV3-1 and TRBJ2-3; TRBD2 aligns across 10 bases. Germline V gene lookup returns CDR1 LGHDT and CDR2 YNNKEL (reference sequence). CDR3 size: 18 residues. Unmatched junction bases numbered 14, after V lost 4 bases and J lost 4 bases. This chain's CDR3 is CASSPPLSSGRLADTQYF. CDR3 sequence (DNA): TGTGCCAGCAGCCCGCCCCTGAGTAGCGGGAGGTTGGCAGATACGCAGTATTTT.

This clonotype was observed many times. The chain uses TRBV4-3 and TRBJ2-3; D gene unclear. V was shortened by 2 bases and J by 1 base, with 10 bases between the two germline ends. CDR1 is LGHNA and CDR2 is YSLEER in the germline V gene. This CDR3 contains 15 residues. CDR3 sequence (DNA): TGCGCCAGCAGCCAACAATGGGCTGGCACAGATACGCAGTATTTT. Protein sequence: CASSQQWAGTDTQYF.

The J gene is TRBJ2-3, the V gene TRBV20-1; D gene uncertain. V dropped 2 bases and J dropped 1 base, with 7 bases sitting between them. CDR3 length: 13 amino acids. Germline CDR1 DFQATT, CDR2 SNEGSKA (reference sequence). DNA for the CDR3: TGCAGTGCTAGACCAAGACGCACAGATACGCAGTATTTT. Translating it yields CSARPRRTDTQYF.

This chain connects TRBV29-1 to TRBJ1-1; 7 bases are a match to TRBD1. This CDR3 contains 14 residues. With V trimmed by 5 bases and J by 4 bases, 10 bases remained unmatched. Germline CDR1 is SQVTM and CDR2 is ANQGSEA. The CDR3 sequence is CSVNQGGKGTEAFF. CDR3 coding DNA: TGCAGCGTTAACCAAGGGGGCAAAGGCACTGAAGCTTTCTTT. Full variable domain (missing parts from reference TRBV29-1 and TRBJ1-1): SAVISQKPSRDICQRGTSLTIQCQVDSQVTMMFWYRQQPGQSLTLIATANQGSEATYESGFVIDKFPISRPNLTFSTLTVSNMSPEDSSIYLCSVNQGGKGTEAFFGQGTRLTVV.

This clonotype has a count of ten or more. This sequence joins TRBV28 and TRBJ2-1, with TRBD1 matching over 9 bases. The CDR3 is 14 amino acids. V lost 2 bases to trimming and J lost 6 bases; unmatched junction nucleotides: 2. The germline CDR1 and CDR2 sequences are MDHEN and SYDVKM. Written as DNA, the CDR3 is TGTGCCAGCAGTTTAGGGACAGGGACCAATGAGCAGTTCTTC. The encoded protein is CASSLGTGTNEQFF.

This clonotype was seen more than once but under ten times. V usage is TRBV7-2 and J usage is TRBJ2-1, with D possibly TRBD2 on 6 matching bases. CDR3 length equals 16 residues. V was pared by 5 bases and J by 0 bases, with 14 bases between. CDR1 and CDR2 from the germline V gene are SGHTA and FQGNSA. CDR3 DNA sequence: TGTGCCAGCAGCCCAGCCTTGGGGGGCTCCTACAATGAGCAGTTCTTC. Its translation: CASSPALGGSYNEQFF.

This clonotype showed up many times. The chain links TRBV6-5 to TRBJ2-3; the D gene is possibly TRBD2 (5 bases). Germline values: CDR1 MNHEY, CDR2 SVGAGI. CDR3 size: 17 residues. The V end was cut by 6 bases, the J end by 1 base, with 20 bases between. CDR3 sequence reads: CASRSSKLEPGTDTQYF. In nucleotides, the CDR3 is TGTGCCAGCAGGTCCTCAAAACTAGAACCGGGCACAGATACGCAGTATTTT.

There are a few counts of this clonotype. V usage is TRBV4-2 and J usage is TRBJ1-1; D is perhaps TRBD1 (6 bases). Trimming shortened V by 1 base and J by 3 bases, and 12 bases separated the two germline ends. CDR1 and CDR2 from the germline V gene are LGHNA and YNFKEQ. The CDR3 length is 15 residues. CDR3 in amino acids: CASSQVGTPDTEAFF. CDR3 DNA sequence: TGTGCCAGCAGCCAAGTTGGGACACCGGACACTGAAGCTTTCTTT.

The table lists this clonotype with many counts. The CDR3 loop reads CASTLLGTGFQPQHF. The CDR3 coding sequence is TGTGCCAGCACCCTACTTGGTACAGGGTTTCAGCCCCAGCATTTT. The chain recombines TRBV6-6 with TRBJ1-5; weak D call: TRBD1 (6 bases). Germline lookup yields CDR1 MNHNY and CDR2 SVGAGI (reference sequence). Between the trimmed V and J ends, which lost 7 bases and 6 bases, there was a span of 19 bases. The CDR3 extends over 15 amino acids.

The table lists this clonotype with a few counts. The V and J genes are TRBV3-1 and TRBJ2-1; D is unclear. The CDR3 extends over 14 amino acids. Trimming left V 1 base short and J 5 bases short, with 9 bases between. CDR1 and CDR2 (germline): LGHDT, YNNKEL (reference sequence). This chain's CDR3 is CASSQAHLDNEQFF. For the CDR3, the DNA is TGTGCCAGCAGCCAAGCCCATCTAGACAATGAGCAGTTCTTC.

The CDR3 loop is CASSLARDKPNQPQHF. In DNA form, the CDR3 reads TGTGCCAGCAGCTTAGCGAGGGACAAACCAAATCAGCCCCAGCATTTT. The V gene is TRBV7-8, the J gene TRBJ1-5, with D perhaps matching TRBD1 (6 bases). There are 16 residues in the CDR3. In germline, CDR1 is SGHVS, CDR2 FQNEAQ. The ends were cut back, 0 bases at V and 4 bases at J, with 13 bases in the middle.

This clonotype was observed at least ten times. The rearrangement links TRBV27 to TRBJ1-6; possible D gene TRBD1, 5 bases. Germline V gene sequence: CDR1 MNHEY, CDR2 SMNVEV (reference sequence). Trimming pared 4 bases from V and 9 bases from J, leaving 16 bases between. The CDR3 covers 15 residues. CDR3 sequence: CASSYTTGGTSPLHF. CDR3 DNA sequence: TGTGCCAGCAGTTACACTACGGGGGGGACTTCACCCCTCCACTTT.

This clonotype was counted at least ten times. The rearrangement uses TRBV20-1 and TRBJ2-7; D uncertain. The CDR3 runs 16 residues. Germline CDR1 reads DFQATT; CDR2 reads SNEGSKA (reference sequence). The ends were cut back, 3 bases at V and 3 bases at J, with 21 bases in the middle. The CDR3 is CSASRVVAAHNYEQYF. In DNA, the CDR3 is TGCAGTGCTAGTAGGGTCGTGGCCGCTCACAACTACGAGCAGTACTTC.